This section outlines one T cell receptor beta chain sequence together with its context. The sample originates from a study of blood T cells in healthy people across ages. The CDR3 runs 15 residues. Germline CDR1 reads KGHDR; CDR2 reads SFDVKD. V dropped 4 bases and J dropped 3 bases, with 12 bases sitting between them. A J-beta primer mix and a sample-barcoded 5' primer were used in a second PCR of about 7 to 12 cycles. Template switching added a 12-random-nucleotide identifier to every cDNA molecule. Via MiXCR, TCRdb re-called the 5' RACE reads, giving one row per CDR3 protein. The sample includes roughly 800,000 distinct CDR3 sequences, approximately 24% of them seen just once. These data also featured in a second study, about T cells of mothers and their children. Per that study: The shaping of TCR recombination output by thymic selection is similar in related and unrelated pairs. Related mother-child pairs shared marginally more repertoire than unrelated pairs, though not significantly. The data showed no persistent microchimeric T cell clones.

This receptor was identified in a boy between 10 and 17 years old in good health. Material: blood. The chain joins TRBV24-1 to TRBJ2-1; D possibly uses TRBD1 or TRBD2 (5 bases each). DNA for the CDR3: TGTGCCACCAGTGAGGGACCCCTTTACTACAATGAGCAGTTCTTC. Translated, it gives CATSEGPLYYNEQFF.